This T cell receptor (beta chain) was recovered during a study of Graves' ophthalmopathy and Graves' hyperthyroidism. Whole-study context: Stable hyperthyroidism was defined by absence of ophthalmopathy within 18 months of follow-up. Study results and caveats: Most thyroid clonotypes expanded beyond 0.001 frequency were also found in blood. Ophthalmopathy was separated from stable hyperthyroidism by a 13-signature model with about 86% sensitivity and around 81% specificity.

Other autoimmune diseases, uncontrolled infections, pregnancy or lactation led to the exclusion of patients. Transcripts of RNA were the source for amplifying TCR beta CDR3 regions. In the first round, RT-PCR was carried out with HTBI primers, and a multiplex PCR formed the second round. TCRdb reprocessed the multiplex PCR reads with MiXCR, giving one entry per CDR3 protein. The sample holds 1 million to 1.3 million distinct CDR3 sequences, about 35% seen once. V was shortened by 2 bases and J by 0 bases, with 4 bases between the two germline ends. In germline, CDR1 is SGHTA, CDR2 FQGTGA. The CDR3 consists of 14 residues. This clonotype was detected ten times or more. No antigen is known for it.

This TCR derives from an adult man with Graves' hyperthyroidism. Sequenced sample: peripheral blood or thyroid tissue (not recorded which). The chain employs TRBV7-3 and TRBJ2-2; D remains ambiguous. CDR3 in DNA: TGTGCCAGCAGCTTAGGAGCGAACACCGGGGAGCTGTTTTTT. It is translated as CASSLGANTGELFF.